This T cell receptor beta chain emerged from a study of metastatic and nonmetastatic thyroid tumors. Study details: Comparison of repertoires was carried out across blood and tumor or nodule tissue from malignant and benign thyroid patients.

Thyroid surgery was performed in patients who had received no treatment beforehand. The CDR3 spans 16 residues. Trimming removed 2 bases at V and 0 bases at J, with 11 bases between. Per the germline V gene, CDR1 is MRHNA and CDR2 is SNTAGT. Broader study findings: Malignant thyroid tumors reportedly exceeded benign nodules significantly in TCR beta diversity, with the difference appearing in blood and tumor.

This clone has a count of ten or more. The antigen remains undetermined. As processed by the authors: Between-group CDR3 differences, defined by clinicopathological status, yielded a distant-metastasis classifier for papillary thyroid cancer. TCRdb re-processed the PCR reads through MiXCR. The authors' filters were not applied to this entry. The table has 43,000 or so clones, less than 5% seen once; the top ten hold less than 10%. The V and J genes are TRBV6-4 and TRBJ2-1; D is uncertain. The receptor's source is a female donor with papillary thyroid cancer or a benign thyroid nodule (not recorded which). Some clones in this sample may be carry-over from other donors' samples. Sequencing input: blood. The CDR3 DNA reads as TGTGCCAGCAGTGACGGCTCGCGTAGCTCCTACAATGAGCAGTTCTTC. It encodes CASSDGSRSSYNEQFF.